These 19 T cell receptor beta chains were sequenced from one sample in a study of blood T cell repertoires in COVID-19. The method was immunoSEQ multiplex PCR; TCRdb's version includes in-frame clones alone and lacks a portion of them. The data show about 40,000 clones, about 88% seen once. Sequenced sample: peripheral blood. These receptors all stem from a human donor in a cohort sampled during active COVID-19.

This clone came up once. The chain combines TRBV21-1 with TRBJ2-7; the DNA was not used to check the table's D call, TRBD1. TRBV21-1 is designated a pseudogene. CDR3 length: 12 amino acids. The DNA for the CDR3 is TGTGCCAGCCGGGCAGGGGGCTACGAGCAGTACTTC. Encoded protein: CASRAGGYEQYF.

The chain is built from TRBV5-1 and TRBJ2-3, with 8 bases fitting TRBD2. Germline CDR1 and CDR2: SGHRS and YFSETQ. Germline trimming cut 6 bases from V and 2 bases from J; bases unmatched to any gene: 8. The CDR3 covers 15 residues. CDR3 coding DNA: TGCGCCAGCAAGGGGGTTAGCGGGGCCACAGATACGCAGTATTTT. Encoded protein: CASKGVSGATDTQYF.

The chain couples TRBV29-1 to TRBJ2-7; 9 positions match TRBD1. The CDR3 covers 12 residues. The junction had 10 bases not matched to a gene; V was cut back by 7 bases and J by 9 bases. Germline CDR1 and CDR2: SQVTM and ANQGSEA. CDR3 in amino acids: CSGGTGRRGQYF. The DNA for the CDR3 is TGCAGCGGGGGGACAGGGCGTCGGGGGCAGTACTTC.

This clone was picked up a small number of times. V is TRBV11-3 and J is TRBJ2-5, with TRBD1 identical over 8 bases. This CDR3 comprises 13 residues. Germline-derived CDR1 and CDR2 are SGHNT and YENEEA. Trimming at V came to 4 bases and at J to 6 bases, leaving 4 bases not matched to a gene. The CDR3 sequence: CASSSQGAQTQYF. The CDR3 DNA is TGTGCCAGCAGCTCTCAGGGGGCGCAGACCCAGTACTTC.

The chain is built from TRBV2 and TRBJ2-6; 7 bases are shared with TRBD2. CDR3 length equals 16 residues. Germline V gives CDR1 SNHLY, CDR2 FYNNEI. V lost 7 bases to trimming and J lost 2 bases; unmatched junction nucleotides: 8. CDR3 sequence: CASMIGGSPGANVLTF. CDR3 in DNA: TGTGCCAGCATGATCGGGGGGAGTCCTGGGGCCAACGTCCTGACTTTC. The entire variable domain, with the rest obtained from reference TRBV2 and TRBJ2-6, is as follows: EPEVTQTPSHQVTQMGQEVILRCVPISNHLYFYWYRQILGQKVEFLVSFYNNEISEKSEIFDDQFSVERPDGSNFTLKIRSTKLEDSAMYFCASMIGGSPGANVLTFGAGSRLTVL.

The V gene is TRBV14, the J gene TRBJ2-1, with a possible D match to TRBD1 (7 bases). CDR1 and CDR2 (germline): SGHDN, FVKESK. CDR3 length: 15 residues. V dropped 2 bases and J dropped 3 bases, with 11 bases sitting between them. The CDR3 coding sequence is TGTGCCAGCAGCCAACGGGGGACAGTCTACAATGAGCAGTTCTTC. It translates to CASSQRGTVYNEQFF.

The chain joins TRBV15 to TRBJ1-2; 10 bases line up with TRBD1. V gave up 2 bases and J gave up 4 bases; unmatched junction bases: 1. CDR3 length equals 14 residues. Germline values: CDR1 LNHNV, CDR2 YYDKDF (reference sequence). CDR3: CATSRWTGGYGYTF. As DNA, the CDR3 is TGTGCCACCAGCAGATGGACAGGGGGCTATGGCTACACCTTC.

The chain employs TRBV5-1 and TRBJ1-2; 7 bases fit TRBD1. The length of the CDR3 is 12 residues. The germline V gene has CDR1 SGHRS and CDR2 YFSETQ. The J segment lost 7 bases and the V segment lost 2 bases, leaving 2 bases of the junction unmatched. In DNA, the CDR3 is TGCGCCAGCAGCTTAGGGGGCAGTGGCTACACCTTC. Protein product: CASSLGGSGYTF.

This clone was counted a few times. The chain links TRBV21-1 to TRBJ2-7; the table gives TRBD2 as D, unverified against the DNA. TRBV21-1 counts as a pseudogene. This CDR3 has 16 residues. The CDR3 DNA sequence: TGTGCCAGCAGCAAAGATGGACCGGAGGTGGACTACGAGCAGTACTTC. This encodes CASSKDGPEVDYEQYF.

The chain couples TRBV6-2 or TRBV6-3 to TRBJ1-2; 7 nucleotides align to TRBD1. Germline V gives CDR1 MNHEY, CDR2 SVGEGT. The CDR3 sequence is 13 residues long. V lost 2 bases and J lost 7; bases outside the gene matches: 4. In nucleotides, the CDR3 is TGTGCCAGCAGTTACGCCGACAGGGCTGGCTACACCTTC. Amino acid sequence: CASSYADRAGYTF.

The chain links TRBV9 to TRBJ2-2, with a weak D call TRBD1 (5 bases). Germline V gene sequence: CDR1 SGDLS, CDR2 YYNGEE. Between the trimmed V and J ends, which lost 0 bases and 7 bases, there was a span of 10 bases. The CDR3 consists of 14 residues. DNA for the CDR3: TGTGCCAGCAGCGTAGTAGGGGTAGGCGGGGAGCTGTTTTTT. Amino acid sequence: CASSVVGVGGELFF.

V gene TRBV29-1 combines with J gene TRBJ2-5; D is perhaps TRBD2 (6 bases). Trimming left V 3 bases short and J 5 bases short, with 16 bases between. The CDR3 loop spans 14 amino acids. CDR1 and CDR2 (germline): SQVTM, ANQGSEA. CDR3 in amino acids: CSVDGGGGLETQYF. The CDR3 nucleotides read TGCAGCGTTGATGGGGGAGGCGGGTTGGAGACCCAGTACTTC.

This clone was seen only once. The genes are TRBV27 and TRBJ2-1; D gene ambiguous. The CDR3 loop spans 15 amino acids. CDR1 is MNHEY and CDR2 is SMNVEV in the germline V gene (reference sequence). V was pared by 5 bases and J by 0 bases, with 11 bases between. CDR3 in amino acids: CASSLAVSSYNEQFF. In DNA form, the CDR3 reads TGTGCCAGCAGTCTCGCCGTGAGCTCCTACAATGAGCAGTTCTTC.

The chain employs TRBV6-5 and TRBJ2-3; 12 nucleotides line up with TRBD2. With 9 bases clipped from V and 3 bases from J, the junction kept 7 bases outside the gene matches. This CDR3 comprises 15 residues. From germline, CDR1 is MNHEY and CDR2 SVGAGI. The CDR3 nucleotides are TGTGCCAGTTCTAGCGGGGGGGCCGGGACAGATACGCAGTATTTT. Encoded protein: CASSSGGAGTDTQYF.

For this clone: Other DNA sequences in the sample encode the same CDR3. The V call is TRBV18, the J call TRBJ1-1, with TRBD1 matching over 10 bases. This CDR3 is built from 13 residues. Germline CDR1 is KGHSH and CDR2 is LQKENI. With V trimmed by 4 bases and J by 4 bases, 0 bases remained unmatched. This CDR3 reads CASSRTGGTEAFF. Written as DNA, the CDR3 is TGTGCCAGCTCACGGACAGGGGGCACTGAAGCTTTCTTT.

The chain recombines TRBV12-3 or TRBV12-4 with TRBJ1-2; D gene unclear. The CDR3 covers 11 residues. V lost 5 bases and J lost 6, with 7 bases in between. CDR3 sequence reads: CASSTAHGYTF. CDR3 bases: TGTGCCAGCAGTACAGCACATGGCTACACCTTC.

CDR3 in DNA: TGTGCCTGGGGACCCGGGGGGGCCCAAGAGACCCAGTACTTC. Residues: CAWGPGGAQETQYF. This sequence joins TRBV30 and TRBJ2-5; 8 bases are shared with TRBD2. J lost 1 base, V lost 5 bases, and 6 bases had no gene match. Germline assignment: CDR1 GTSNPN and CDR2 SVGIG (reference sequence). The CDR3 runs to 14 residues.

This clone has a handful of counts. The rearrangement links TRBV30 to TRBJ1-1; perhaps TRBD1 as D (5 bases). This CDR3 has 14 amino acids. Germline V gives CDR1 GTSNPN, CDR2 SVGIG (reference sequence). V lost 2 bases, J lost 3 bases, and 13 bases lay in between. The CDR3 nucleotides are TGTGCCTGGAGTCCCCCAGGGAGGGACACTGAAGCTTTCTTT. Translating gives CAWSPPGRDTEAFF.

The rearrangement uses TRBV19 and TRBJ1-5; no firm D call. V dropped 5 bases and J dropped 4 bases, with 9 bases sitting between them. The CDR3 is 13 residues long. Germline-derived CDR1 and CDR2 are LNHDA and SQIVND (reference sequence). CDR3 bases: TGTGCCAGTAGTCAACTAAGTAATCAGCCCCAGCATTTT. This sequence encodes CASSQLSNQPQHF.